The subject of this entry is one T cell receptor beta chain. Which antigen it targets is not known. One base away there is no much larger clone; base qualities are not given. This sample stems from a study of early T cells in non-severe SARS-CoV-2 infection (dated by TCRdb to the early 2020s). With regard to the full study: TCR sequencing used bulk RNA from unsorted whole blood, so alpha and beta chains could not be paired.

Reading from cysteine to phenylalanine, the CDR3 counts 17 amino acids. CDR3 DNA only is kept here, 51 bases in frame from base 1. V is pruned by 0 bases and J by 1 base, leaving 4 bases of the junction without a gene match. CDR1 and CDR2 (LNHNV, YYDKDF) derive from the germline V gene (reference sequence). Points the paper makes about the study in general: VDJdb matching was skewed toward anti-spike CD8 responses, so virus-specific expansions were likely underestimated and private and CD4 specificities were missed.

Set within a cohort of healthcare workers in London, UK, this nested case-control study involved weekly PCR testing of nasopharyngeal swabs along with blood sampling. Healthcare workers were recruited between 23 and 31 March 2020, during the week of the UK lockdown, and were followed weekly for up to about 16 weeks. Libraries were constructed by 5' RACE. The listed sequencing device is NextSeq 500. Unique molecular identifiers were attached to individual cDNA molecules in the TCR library protocol so that sequencing error and PCR bias could be corrected. Both TCR alpha and beta chains were sequenced, and tight co-correlation was observed between alpha and beta sequence abundances in each sample. For the original study's pipeline: Decombinator V4 was used to perform V gene, J gene and CDR3 annotation of TCR sequences. TCRs were defined as expanded if a significant change between any two time points was detected under a Poisson model with p below 0.0001. Abundances of TCRs were expressed as counts per million after normalisation to the total number of TCRs sequenced in each sample. TRAV1-2 paired with TRAJ12, TRAJ20 or TRAJ33 defined MAIT TCRs, while TRAV10 paired with TRAJ18 defined iNKT TCRs. A search of VDJdb, accessed on 1 November 2021, was run for TCRs annotated to CMV, EBV and SARS-CoV-2, with TCRs annotated for multiple antigens excluded. TCRdb cleaned the public reads at Q25 with fastp, built clones with MiXCR and kept in-frame beta chains. Entries that share a CDR3 protein sequence are merged under the most common genes and DNA. The V and J calls shown here were made by TCRdb, not taken from the authors' results. A total of 70,000 to 80,000 distinct CDR3 sequences appear in this sample, 9.5% to 15% of them only once. Together, the top ten hold roughly 2.5% of the sample.

This material consisted of whole blood, taken at baseline. The sequence joins TRBV15 to TRBJ2-2; 8 nucleotides in the junction match TRBD1. The source of this sequence is an adult who was a healthcare worker with PCR-confirmed SARS-CoV-2 infection or an uninfected control (not recorded which). The CDR3 sequence is CATSRDVGTGNTGELFF. The DNA sequence is given as TGTGCCACCAGCAGAGATGTGGGGACAGGGAACACCGGGGAGCTGTTTTTT.